Shown below are 18 T cell receptor beta chains from a single sample sequenced in a study of blood T cell repertoires in COVID-19. Repertoires were generated with immunoSEQ multiplex PCR, while TCRdb's copy carries only in-frame clones and drops some. The data show approximately 200,000 clones, about 86% seen once. The sample comprised peripheral blood. Every receptor here comes from a man between 18 and 29 years old with active or convalescent COVID-19.

The rearrangement joins TRBV6-5 to TRBJ1-1; D not certain. The germline gives CDR1 MNHEY, CDR2 SVGAGI. The CDR3 is made up of 13 amino acids. Trimming pared 7 bases from V and 1 base from J, leaving 10 bases between. CDR3 nucleotides: TGTGCCAGCATTACAGAAGCGAACACTGAAGCTTTCTTT. It codes for CASITEANTEAFF.

V gene TRBV27 combines with J gene TRBJ1-1; TRBD1 agrees at 7 bases. This CDR3 spans 14 amino acids. Germline loops: CDR1 MNHEY, CDR2 SMNVEV (reference sequence). The V and J ends lost 6 bases and 6 bases, in that order; junction bases with no gene match: 10. CDR3 in DNA: TGTGCCAGCAGCCTCGACAGGGCCATGGCTGAAGCTTTCTTT. Encoded protein: CASSLDRAMAEAFF.

This clone was seen ten or more times. The rearrangement joins TRBV2 to TRBJ1-1; a possible D gene is TRBD1 (6 bases). The CDR3 contains 11 residues. Trimming left V 11 bases short and J 8 bases short, with 15 bases between. Per germline, CDR1 SNHLY and CDR2 FYNNEI. In DNA form, the CDR3 reads TGTGCCGCTCGAGTGGACAGAGAAGCTTTCTTT. Amino acids: CAARVDREAFF. The complete variable domain, with remaining parts taken from reference TRBV2 and TRBJ1-1, reads EPEVTQTPSHQVTQMGQEVILRCVPISNHLYFYWYRQILGQKVEFLVSFYNNEISEKSEIFDDQFSVERPDGSNFTLKIRSTKLEDSAMYFCAARVDREAFFGQGTRLTVV.

This sequence joins TRBV4-2 and TRBJ1-1; a possible D gene is TRBD1 (6 bases). This CDR3 spans 14 amino acids. V lost 4 bases, J lost 3 bases, and 12 bases lay in between. From germline, CDR1 is LGHNA and CDR2 YNFKEQ. The CDR3 loop is CASSLNREYTEAFF. DNA for the CDR3: TGTGCCAGCAGCCTCAACAGGGAGTACACTGAAGCTTTCTTT.

V and J are TRBV7-9 and TRBJ2-7, with TRBD2 matching over 10 bases. This CDR3 has 15 amino acids. With V trimmed by 3 bases and J by 5 bases, 7 bases remained unmatched. CDR1 and CDR2 (germline): SEHNR, FQNEAQ (reference sequence). CDR3 DNA: TGTGCCAGCAGCTTGGATGCTAGCGGGAGCCACGAGCAGTACTTC. This translates into CASSLDASGSHEQYF.

The V and J genes are TRBV7-3 and TRBJ2-7; a weak D match, TRBD1 (5 bases). Germline CDR1 is SGHTA and CDR2 is FQGTGA. The CDR3 sequence is 13 residues long. The V end was cut by 1 base, the J end by 5 bases, with 9 bases between. The CDR3 reads CASSLKGWDEQYF. As DNA, the CDR3 is TGTGCCAGCAGCTTAAAGGGGTGGGACGAGCAGTACTTC.

The chain couples TRBV4-3 to TRBJ2-1, with 7 bases that match TRBD2. CDR1 LGHNA and CDR2 YSLEER come from the germline V gene. Germline trimming cut 0 bases from V and 7 bases from J; bases unmatched to any gene: 12. The CDR3 is 17 amino acids. CDR3 coding DNA: TGCGCCAGCAGCCAAGATCTGACTAGCTCCTTGGGTAATGAGCAGTTCTTC. It translates to CASSQDLTSSLGNEQFF.

V usage is TRBV2 and J usage is TRBJ1-4, with 8 bases fitting TRBD1. CDR1 and CDR2 (germline): SNHLY, FYNNEI. CDR3 size: 14 residues. Germline trimming cut 6 bases from V and 8 bases from J; bases unmatched to any gene: 8. The CDR3 loop is CASRIDRGGEKLFF. The CDR3 DNA reads as TGTGCCAGCAGGATAGACAGGGGAGGCGAAAAACTGTTTTTT.

The rearrangement uses TRBV30 and TRBJ2-3, with D possibly being TRBD1 (6 bases). Germline CDR1 is GTSNPN and CDR2 is SVGIG (reference sequence). The CDR3 totals 12 residues. V shed 4 bases and J shed 6 bases, with 11 bases lying between them. The CDR3 loop is CAWTQGTDTQYF. CDR3 nucleotides: TGTGCCTGGACCCAGGGGACGGATACGCAGTATTTT.

V is TRBV4-3 and J is TRBJ2-1, with 7 bases aligning to TRBD2. This CDR3 region has 18 residues. The J segment lost 8 bases and the V segment lost 0 bases, leaving 16 bases of the junction unmatched. The germline CDR1 and CDR2 sequences are LGHNA and YSLEER. The CDR3 region has the DNA TGCGCCAGCAGCCAAGATGTCGCTAGCGGAGAGAGACCTCATGAGCAGTTCTTC. It is translated as CASSQDVASGERPHEQFF.

CDR3 sequence reads: CASSQEWEPGFFYPEGDGYTF. In DNA form, the CDR3 reads TGTGCCAGCAGCCAAGAGTGGGAACCGGGGTTTTTCTACCCCGAGGGTGATGGCTACACCTTC. The chain carries TRBV3-1 (or the pseudogene TRBV3-2) and TRBJ1-2; D not resolved. CDR3 size: 21 residues. Germline CDR1 and CDR2: LGHDT and YNNKEL (reference sequence). Trimming took off 0 bases at V and 6 bases at J, with 32 bases between the two ends.

Here the CDR3 DNA reads TGCGCCAGCAGTCCGACAGGGCCTAGCACAGATACGCAGTATTTT. Encoded protein: CASSPTGPSTDTQYF. The chain recombines TRBV4-1 with TRBJ2-3; 7 bases agree with TRBD1. Germline CDR1 reads MGHRA; CDR2 reads YSYEKL. The junction had 6 bases not matched to a gene; V was cut back by 6 bases and J by 0 bases. The CDR3 has 15 amino acids.

The chain combines TRBV28 with TRBJ1-5, with TRBD1 matching over 8 bases. This CDR3 comprises 13 residues. J was trimmed by 3 bases and V by 8 bases; bases with no gene match: 3. Germline V gives CDR1 MDHEN, CDR2 SYDVKM. For the CDR3, the DNA is TGTGCCAGCCGGACAGGGTACAATCAGCCCCAGCATTTT. It encodes CASRTGYNQPQHF.

This clone is medium-sized by share. V and J are TRBV2 and TRBJ2-5, with D possibly TRBD1 on 5 matching bases. The CDR3 loop spans 14 amino acids. The V end was cut by 6 bases, the J end by 5 bases, with 16 bases between. Germline CDR1 SNHLY, CDR2 FYNNEI. The DNA of the CDR3 is TGTGCCAGCAGGGATGCAGGGTACGGTGAGACCCAGTACTTC. Its protein product is CASRDAGYGETQYF.

The V and J genes are TRBV24-1 and TRBJ1-1, with D possibly matching TRBD1 (6 bases). The V gene lost 8 bases and the J gene lost 0 bases, with 9 bases spanning the gap. This CDR3 spans 13 amino acids. CDR1 is KGHDR and CDR2 is SFDVKD in the germline V gene. The CDR3: CATKGEMNTEAFF. CDR3 nucleotide sequence: TGTGCCACCAAGGGGGAGATGAACACTGAAGCTTTCTTT.

The chain recombines TRBV5-4 with TRBJ1-5; tentatively, D is TRBD1 (6 bases). Trimming left V 3 bases short and J 2 bases short, with 15 bases between. This CDR3 comprises 16 residues. Germline V gene lookup returns CDR1 SGHNT and CDR2 YYREEE (reference sequence). The CDR3 spells CASSSTGGNGNQPQHF. The CDR3 DNA reads as TGTGCCAGCAGCTCGACAGGCGGTAACGGCAATCAGCCCCAGCATTTT.

The gene calls are TRBV29-1 and TRBJ2-7; TRBD1 matches 9 bases. The germline V gene encodes CDR1 SQVTM and CDR2 ANQGSEA. After removal of 6 bases from V and 2 bases from J, the junction contained 2 bases not matched to a gene. This CDR3 spans 12 amino acids. The CDR3 sequence is CSVRTGAYEQYF. As DNA, the CDR3 is TGCAGCGTACGGACAGGGGCCTACGAGCAGTACTTC.

The V and J genes are TRBV18 and TRBJ1-1; D is perhaps TRBD1 (6 bases). The CDR3 is 14 residues long. Germline V gene sequence: CDR1 KGHSH, CDR2 LQKENI. Trimming cost V 1 base and J 8 bases, with 14 bases left between them. The chain's CDR3 is CASSPRGGAEEAFF. In nucleotides, the CDR3 is TGTGCCAGCTCACCACGGGGGGGCGCGGAAGAAGCTTTCTTT.